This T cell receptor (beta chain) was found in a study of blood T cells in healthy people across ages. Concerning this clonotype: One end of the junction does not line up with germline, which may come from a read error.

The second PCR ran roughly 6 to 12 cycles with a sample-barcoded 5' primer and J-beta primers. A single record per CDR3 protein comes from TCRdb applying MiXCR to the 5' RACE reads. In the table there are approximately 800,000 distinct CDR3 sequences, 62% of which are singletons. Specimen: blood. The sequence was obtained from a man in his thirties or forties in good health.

CDR3 bases: TGTACCAGCAGTAGGGTAAATGAGCAGTTCTTC. Encoded protein: CTSSRVNEQFF. V usage is TRBV12-3 or TRBV12-4 and J usage is TRBJ2-7; the D is unclear. The assigned J gene may be wrong: the sequence end matches TRBJ2-1 better. There are 11 residues in the CDR3.